This is a list of T cell receptor beta chains from one sample in a study of blood T cell repertoires in COVID-19. Some clones are missing from TCRdb's copy, which holds only in-frame ones; the method was immunoSEQ multiplex PCR. The table shows 100,000 to 130,000 clones, with approximately 88% occurring only once. Sequencing used peripheral blood. The origin of the receptors is a man in his fifties or sixties with active or convalescent COVID-19. Both conserved end residues are part of each CDR3. The D gene is left open where the match is weak. For some rows the clone size is stated as once, few or many, or as a class when expanded; others skip it.

v_call	d_call	clone_size	j_call	cdr3_nt	cdr3_aa
TRBV6-2/TRBV6-3	TRBD1	-	TRBJ2-7	TGTGCCAGCAGCTATCAACTCCCGGGACAGGGGTTGCTGGAGCAGTACTTC	CASSYQLPGQGLLEQYF
TRBV25-1	TRBD1	-	TRBJ1-5	TGTGCCAGTGGGAGGGGGACAGGGGTTTACAGCAATCAGCCCCAGCATTTT	CASGRGTGVYSNQPQHF
TRBV7-6	TRBD1	-	TRBJ1-2	TGTGCCAGCAGCTTAGGGACAGGAGCTAACTATGGCTACACCTTC	CASSLGTGANYGYTF
TRBV5-6	TRBD1	-	TRBJ1-5	TGTGCCAGCAGCCAAAGGACAGGCGAACTCACCCAGCCCCAGCATTTT	CASSQRTGELTQPQHF
TRBV2	-	-	TRBJ2-4	TGTGCCAGCAGTCCGCCAGCGCGAAACATTCAGTACTTC	CASSPPARNIQYF
TRBV28	TRBD1	-	TRBJ2-7	TGTGCCAGCAGGCCCCCCCGGGACAGGGCAGCCTACGAGCAGTACTTC	CASRPPRDRAAYEQYF
TRBV19	TRBD2	-	TRBJ2-7	TGTGCCAGTAGTATCGGGCTAGCGGGGGCACTGTCTACTGTGGGCGAGCAGTACTTC	CASSIGLAGALSTVGEQYF
TRBV6-4	TRBD1	-	TRBJ2-1	TGTGCCAGCAGTGACTCGGAACAGGGGGGCAATGAGCAGTTCTTC	CASSDSEQGGNEQFF
TRBV19	-	-	TRBJ1-1	TGTGCCAGTAGAATTCCGGGACACGAAGCTTTCTTT	CASRIPGHEAFF
TRBV7-9	-	-	TRBJ2-1	TGTGCCAGCAGCTTAGGGCCGATTCAGGTCTACAATGAGCAGTTCTTC	CASSLGPIQVYNEQFF
TRBV18	TRBD2	-	TRBJ2-7	TGTGCCAGCTCACCTCTAGAGGCGGGAGCGAAATTCAACGAGCAGTACTTC	CASSPLEAGAKFNEQYF
TRBV4-2	TRBD2	-	TRBJ2-7	TGTGCCAGCAGCCCCCGGGGACTAGCGGGGTCCTCCTACGAGCAGTACTTC	CASSPRGLAGSSYEQYF
TRBV19	-	-	TRBJ2-7	TGTGCCAGTAGAGTTCGGACGGAGGGCTCCTACGAGCAGTACTTC	CASRVRTEGSYEQYF
TRBV5-1	-	-	TRBJ2-5	TGCGCCAGCAGCTTGGTAGGGGGTCAAGAGACCCAGTACTTC	CASSLVGGQETQYF
TRBV2	TRBD1	-	TRBJ2-3	TGTGCCAGCAGCGAAGACAGGGGTCATGCAGATACGCAGTATTTT	CASSEDRGHADTQYF
TRBV6-1	TRBD2	-	TRBJ2-7	TGTGCCAGCAGTGAATTAGCGGGAGTCGCATACGAGCAGTACTTC	CASSELAGVAYEQYF
TRBV27	-	-	TRBJ1-1	TGTGCCAGCAGCCACCCTGAGAGGAACACTGAAGCTTTCTTT	CASSHPERNTEAFF
TRBV18	TRBD1	-	TRBJ1-5	TGTGCCAGCTCGCTAAGACAGGGTAGCAATCAGCCCCAGCATTTT	CASSLRQGSNQPQHF
TRBV18	-	-	TRBJ2-6	TGTGCCAGCTCACCACCGAAGGCAGGCAGCCTCTCTGGGGCCAACGTCCTGACTTTC	CASSPPKAGSLSGANVLTF
TRBV27	-	-	TRBJ1-2	TGTGCCAGCAGTTTGACACAGGGTGACTATGGCTACACCTTC	CASSLTQGDYGYTF
TRBV2	-	-	TRBJ2-1	TGTGCCAGCAGTGCCGACATTCGTGAGCAGTTCTTC	CASSADIREQFF
TRBV9	TRBD1	-	TRBJ2-1	TGTGCCAGCAGCCAAAGTCGGGACAGGCTTATCTACAATGAGCAGTTCTTC	CASSQSRDRLIYNEQFF
TRBV18	TRBD2	-	TRBJ2-1	TGTGCCAGCTCACCAAACCTAGCGGACTACTACAATGAGCAGTTCTTC	CASSPNLADYYNEQFF
TRBV5-6	TRBD1	-	TRBJ1-2	TGTGCCAGCAGCTTGGTGACAGGGTCAGGCTATGGCTACACCTTC	CASSLVTGSGYGYTF
TRBV28	-	-	TRBJ1-1	TGTGCCAGCAGTTTACCGGGGGGCATTACTATGAACACTGAAGCTTTCTTT	CASSLPGGITMNTEAFF
TRBV5-4	TRBD1	-	TRBJ2-1	TGTGCCAGCAGCTTAGACAGGGGGCTCCACAATGAGCAGTTCTTC	CASSLDRGLHNEQFF
TRBV4-2	TRBD2	-	TRBJ2-1	TGTGCCAGCAGCCAAGCCACACCCGGGACTAGCGGGCGTCTGCAGTTCTTC	CASSQATPGTSGRLQFF
TRBV5-1	-	-	TRBJ1-4	TGCGCCAGCAGGGGAGGCAGGGAGATACCCAATGAAAAACTGTTTTTT	CASRGGREIPNEKLFF
TRBV18	TRBD1	-	TRBJ2-7	TGTGCCAGCTCACGCGGACAGGGGGCTTACGAGCAGTACTTC	CASSRGQGAYEQYF
TRBV5-8	-	-	TRBJ2-7	TGTGCCAGCATGTTCGGGAGCAACGAGCAGTACTTC	CASMFGSNEQYF
TRBV7-9	-	once	TRBJ1-1	TGTGCCAGCAGCTCAAGGGGCGGCATGAACACTGAAGCTTTCTTT	CASSSRGGMNTEAFF
TRBV2	TRBD2	-	TRBJ2-7	TGTGCCAGCAGTACGACTAGCGGGGGGCCCTACGAGCAGTACTTC	CASSTTSGGPYEQYF
TRBV28	-	-	TRBJ1-1	TGTGCCAGTAAAAAGAACACTGAAGCTTTCTTT	CASKKNTEAFF
TRBV6-5	-	-	TRBJ1-2	TGTGCCAGCAGTCGGCTAGACTATGGCTACACCTTC	CASSRLDYGYTF
TRBV7-6	TRBD1	-	TRBJ2-5	TGTGCCAGCAGCTTAGTGGACAGGGGTGAGACCCAGTACTTC	CASSLVDRGETQYF